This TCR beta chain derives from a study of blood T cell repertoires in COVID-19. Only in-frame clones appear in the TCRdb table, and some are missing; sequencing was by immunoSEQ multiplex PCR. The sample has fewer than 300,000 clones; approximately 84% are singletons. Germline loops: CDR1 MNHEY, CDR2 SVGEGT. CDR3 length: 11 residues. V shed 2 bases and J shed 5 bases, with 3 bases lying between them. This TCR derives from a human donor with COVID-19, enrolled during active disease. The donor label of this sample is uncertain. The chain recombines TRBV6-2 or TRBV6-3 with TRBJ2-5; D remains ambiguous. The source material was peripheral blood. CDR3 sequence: CASSYEETQYF. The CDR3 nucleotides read TGTGCCAGCAGTTACGAGGAGACCCAGTACTTC.